A single sample is the source of the 10 T cell receptor beta chains below, sequenced in a study of response to subunit inactivated influenza vaccine. TCRdb ran MiXCR on the RT-PCR reads and lists one entry per CDR3 protein. The sample contains 450,000 to 700,000 distinct CDR3 sequences, 11% to 15% of which appear only once. Sequencing used PBMCs from blood, obtained 11 to 12 days after vaccination. Source of these receptors: a man aged 45-60 years who received an inactivated influenza vaccine.

At least ten counts were recorded for this clonotype. The CDR3 reads CATSRDVRLAGTDTQYF. The CDR3 nucleotides read TGTGCCACCAGCAGAGATGTTAGGCTAGCGGGCACAGATACGCAGTATTTT. The chain carries TRBV15 and TRBJ2-3, with 7 bases that match TRBD2. CDR1 is LNHNV, CDR2 YYDKDF, per germline (reference sequence). V lost 0 bases to trimming and J lost 1 base; unmatched junction nucleotides: 7. The CDR3 loop spans 17 amino acids. The variable domain in full, with the rest retrieved from reference TRBV15 and TRBJ2-3, is DAMVIQNPRYQVTQFGKPVTLSCSQTLNHNVMYWYQQKSSQAPKLLFHYYDKDFNNEADTPDNFQSRRPNTSFCFLDIRSPGLGDTAMYLCATSRDVRLAGTDTQYFGPGTRLTVL.

The gene calls are TRBV6-2 or TRBV6-3 and TRBJ1-2; TRBD1 might be the D (5 bases). The CDR3 has 13 residues. Germline assignment: CDR1 MNHEY and CDR2 SVGEGT. V lost 7 bases and J 4 bases, leaving 13 bases between the germline ends. The DNA for the CDR3 is TGTGCCAGCACCCGATTTGGGGGCTATGGCTACACCTTC. The encoded protein is CASTRFGGYGYTF.

A few counts support this clonotype. The chain uses TRBV20-1 and TRBJ2-1; 11 bases fit TRBD2. The CDR3 covers 20 residues. CDR1 and CDR2 (germline): DFQATT, SNEGSKA (reference sequence). The V and J ends lost 3 bases and 3 bases, in that order; junction bases with no gene match: 19. The CDR3: CSASEARTSGYWVLYNEQFF. CDR3 coding DNA: TGCAGTGCTAGTGAGGCCCGGACTAGCGGGTATTGGGTCCTCTACAATGAGCAGTTCTTC.

This clonotype has only a few counts. This chain joins TRBV19 and TRBJ2-6, with D perhaps TRBD2 (5 bases). This CDR3 has 14 residues. Germline V CDR1 and CDR2: LNHDA, SQIVND (reference sequence). V lost 2 bases and J lost 4, with 6 bases in between. The CDR3 region has the DNA TGTGCCAGTAGTATAAGCGGCGGGGCCAACGTCCTGACTTTC. The encoded protein is CASSISGGANVLTF.

This rearrangement joins TRBV3-1 to TRBJ2-1; TRBD2 matches 10 bases. This CDR3 is 13 amino acids long. Germline loops: CDR1 LGHDT, CDR2 YNNKEL (reference sequence). V gave up 9 bases and J gave up 7 bases; unmatched junction bases: 6. The CDR3 DNA is TGTGCCAGTAGCGGGAGGCCGGTGAATGAGCAGTTCTTC. Protein product: CASSGRPVNEQFF.

This clonotype was picked up many times. This sequence joins TRBV7-2 and TRBJ2-3; D may be TRBD1 or TRBD2 (6 bases each). The CDR3 contains 15 residues. Germline V lookup: CDR1 SGHTA, CDR2 FQGNSA. The V end lost 4 bases, the J end lost 3 bases, and 14 bases lay between the germline ends. CDR3 in amino acids: CASSSLSGATDTQYF. The CDR3 DNA follows: TGTGCCAGCAGCTCACTATCGGGGGCGACAGATACGCAGTATTTT.

There are a few counts of this clonotype. The chain employs TRBV7-6 and TRBJ2-1; 7 bases line up with TRBD2. In germline, CDR1 is SGHVS, CDR2 FNYEAQ. V dropped 1 base and J dropped 4; count of bases not matched to a gene: 4. The CDR3 is 15 residues long. CDR3 sequence (DNA): TGTGCCAGCAGCTTAGGGCTAGCGGAGTACAATGAGCAGTTCTTC. Its translation: CASSLGLAEYNEQFF. Combining the CDR3 with reference TRBV7-6 and TRBJ2-1 gives the whole variable domain GAGVSQSPRYKVTKRGQDVALRCDPISGHVSLYWYRQALGQGPEFLTYFNYEAQQDKSGLPNDRFSAERPEGSISTLTIQRTEQRDSAMYRCASSLGLAEYNEQFFGPGTRLTVL.

This clonotype was seen more than once but under ten times. This chain connects TRBV12-3 or TRBV12-4 to TRBJ2-5, with 12 bases aligning to TRBD2. Trimming cost V 3 bases and J 4 bases; bases outside gene matches: 9. The CDR3 extends over 17 amino acids. For the CDR3, the DNA is TGTGCCAGCAGTTTTATTTCTGGACTAGCGGGATCAGAGACCCAGTACTTC. It codes for CASSFISGLAGSETQYF.

V is TRBV14 and J is TRBJ2-3, with 9 bases lining up with TRBD2. The CDR3 contains 18 residues. From germline, CDR1 is SGHDN and CDR2 FVKESK. Trimming took 5 bases from V and 0 from J; bases not matched to a gene: 12. The CDR3 is CASSARTSATSSTDTQYF. In nucleotides, the CDR3 is TGTGCCAGCAGCGCAAGGACTAGCGCCACCTCTAGCACAGATACGCAGTATTTT.

In this sample, this clonotype turned up many times. The chain links TRBV6-2 or TRBV6-3 to TRBJ2-7; D is ambiguous. Germline V gives CDR1 MNHEY, CDR2 SVGEGT. The CDR3 extends over 13 amino acids. V dropped 0 bases and J dropped 2 bases, with 5 bases sitting between them. Here the CDR3 reads CASSYSGPYEQYF. CDR3 bases: TGTGCCAGCAGTTACTCCGGTCCCTACGAGCAGTACTTC.